Presented here are 16 T cell receptor beta chains from one specimen sequenced in a study of monozygotic twins with inflammatory bowel disease. TCRdb re-called the 5' RACE reads and shows each CDR3 protein once, DNA omitted. The ten most abundant clones cover 2% to 2.5% of a sample with 300,000 to 350,000 distinct CDR3 sequences. Sequenced sample: blood. The receptors derive from a human donor with ulcerative colitis or Crohn's disease, or a healthy co-twin of an affected twin (not recorded which).

The rearrangement links TRBV6-1 to TRBJ1-6; the D gene TCRdb calls, TRBD1, cannot be checked with no DNA. This CDR3 is built from 15 residues. In germline, CDR1 is MNHNS, CDR2 SASEGT. CDR3 amino acids: CASSPGTGLNSPLHF.

The gene calls are TRBV12-3 or TRBV12-4 and TRBJ1-2; TCRdb designates TRBD1, a call that cannot be tested without DNA. The CDR3 totals 14 residues. The CDR3 sequence: CASRWTGKSYGYTF.

The V call is TRBV18, the J call TRBJ2-5. In germline, CDR1 is KGHSH, CDR2 LQKENI. There are 13 residues in the CDR3. CDR3 loop: CASSPFVGETQYF.

The chain is built from TRBV2 and TRBJ2-7; the D gene TCRdb calls, TRBD1, cannot be checked with no DNA. This CDR3 is 14 amino acids long. CDR1 is SNHLY, CDR2 FYNNEI, per germline. The CDR3 loop reads CASSEHRVSYEQYF.

The chain links TRBV6-2 or TRBV6-3 to TRBJ2-2. This CDR3 region has 12 residues. Germline values: CDR1 MNHEY, CDR2 SVGEGT. The chain's CDR3 is CASGFLTGELFF.

CDR3 in amino acids: CASSLLNGKETQYF. This chain uses TRBV28 with TRBJ2-5; the TRBD1 assignment by TCRdb is unverifiable without DNA. Germline V gene sequence: CDR1 MDHEN, CDR2 SYDVKM. The CDR3 consists of 14 residues. Full variable domain (rest looked up from reference TRBV28 and TRBJ2-5): DVKVTQSSRYLVKRTGEKVFLECVQDMDHENMFWYRQDPGLGLRLIYFSYDVKMKEKGDIPEGYSVSREKKERFSLILESASTNQTSMYLCASSLLNGKETQYFGPGTRLLVL.

The chain recombines TRBV12-3 or TRBV12-4 with TRBJ1-5; TCRdb gives TRBD1 as the D gene, but with no DNA this cannot be confirmed. This CDR3 is 14 amino acids long. CDR3 protein: CASSYDRLNQPQHF.

This chain links TRBV30 with TRBJ2-1. Germline CDR1 GTSNPN, CDR2 SVGIG (reference sequence). The CDR3 totals 12 residues. The CDR3 sequence: CAWSRGYNEQFF.

The rearrangement uses TRBV5-1 and TRBJ2-5; TCRdb names TRBD1, which stays unverified in the absence of DNA. The CDR3 runs to 15 residues. Germline assignment: CDR1 SGHRS and CDR2 YFSETQ. CDR3 protein: CASSSPGQGKETQYF. Combining the CDR3 with reference TRBV5-1 and TRBJ2-5 gives the whole variable domain KAGVTQTPRYLIKTRGQQVTLSCSPISGHRSVSWYQQTPGQGLQFLFEYFSETQRNKGNFPGRFSGRQFSNSRSEMNVSTLELGDSALYLCASSSPGQGKETQYFGPGTRLLVL.

V and J are TRBV11-2 and TRBJ2-7. CDR3 size: 12 residues. Germline loops: CDR1 SGHAT, CDR2 FQNNGV. This chain's CDR3 is CASSPQFYEQYF.

The chain has TRBV20-1 and TRBJ1-3; without DNA, the TCRdb call of TRBD1 cannot be checked. This CDR3 is 16 amino acids long. Germline V gene sequence: CDR1 DFQATT, CDR2 SNEGSKA (reference sequence). CDR3 sequence reads: CSASGLGGDSGNTIYF.

The chain is built from TRBV20-1 and TRBJ2-2; without DNA, the TCRdb call of TRBD2 cannot be checked. This CDR3 is built from 15 residues. CDR1 and CDR2 (germline): DFQATT, SNEGSKA (reference sequence). The CDR3 loop is CSARVAGENTGELFF.

The chain employs TRBV2 and TRBJ2-1. The CDR3 consists of 15 residues. Germline-derived CDR1 and CDR2 are SNHLY and FYNNEI. This chain's CDR3 is CASSEAPWTQSKQFF.

The chain combines TRBV5-1 with TRBJ2-7; TCRdb's assignment of TRBD1 cannot be checked, as there is no DNA. The CDR3 has 16 amino acids. Looked up from germline, CDR1 is SGHRS and CDR2 is YFSETQ. The CDR3: CASSLGGLQGVFEQYF.

The V call is TRBV10-2, the J call TRBJ2-2. The CDR3 loop spans 13 amino acids. CDR1 and CDR2 from the germline V gene are WSHSY and SAAADI. The CDR3 reads CAVRGSYTGELFF.

The chain is built from TRBV10-1 and TRBJ1-1; TCRdb's assignment of TRBD1 cannot be checked, as there is no DNA. CDR3 size: 15 residues. The germline V gene has CDR1 WNHNN and CDR2 SYGVQD (reference sequence). The CDR3 sequence: CASSENTYEGTEAFF.